These T cell receptor beta chains were read from a single sample in a study of cytomegalovirus exposure and HLA in healthy donors. The data were produced by immunoSEQ multiplex PCR, yet TCRdb's version contains in-frame clones alone and is incomplete. The sample yields around 120,000 clones, around three quarters seen once. Material: PBMCs. These receptors came from a man aged 18 to 30 in good health and CMV-seronegative. The CDR3 runs from the conserved cysteine through the conserved F or W. The D gene is left open where the match is weak. Size tells how often a clone was seen (once, few, many) or the class of an expanded clone, and some rows leave it out.

J	D	size	V	CDR3	DNA
TRBJ1-2	TRBD1	NA	TRBV15	CATSKQGQENYGYTF	TGTGCCACCAGTAAACAGGGACAGGAGAACTATGGCTACACCTTC
TRBJ1-5	NA	once	TRBV30	CAWSRSDSRDQPQHF	TGTGCCTGGAGTCGGTCGGACAGCCGAGATCAGCCCCAGCATTTT
TRBJ1-2	TRBD1	NA	TRBV9	CASSVVPGTGANYGYTF	TGTGCCAGCAGCGTAGTCCCTGGGACAGGTGCTAACTATGGCTACACCTTC
TRBJ2-2	NA	NA	TRBV18	CASSFSGELFF	TGTGCCAGCTCATTTAGCGGGGAGCTGTTTTTT
TRBJ2-7	NA	NA	TRBV9	CASRGVSNSSYEQYF	TGTGCCAGCAGAGGGGTGAGTAACAGCTCCTACGAGCAGTACTTC
TRBJ2-1	NA	NA	TRBV2	CASSEVASEQFF	TGTGCCAGCAGTGAAGTGGCTTCTGAGCAGTTCTTC
TRBJ2-1	NA	NA	TRBV12-5	CASGTGSYNEQFF	TGTGCTAGTGGCACCGGCTCCTACAATGAGCAGTTCTTC
TRBJ2-2	TRBD2	NA	TRBV19	CATVSIGGGTGELFF	TGTGCCACAGTCTCAATTGGGGGGGGCACCGGGGAGCTGTTTTTT
TRBJ1-2	NA	NA	TRBV7-6	CASSLFSTVTQGYTF	TGTGCCAGCAGCTTATTTTCTACAGTGACCCAAGGCTACACCTTC
TRBJ2-7	TRBD2	NA	TRBV28	CASSFFPGLASKNYEQYF	TGTGCCAGCAGTTTTTTTCCGGGACTAGCGTCAAAGAACTACGAGCAGTACTTC
TRBJ2-3	NA	once	TRBV19	CASSITPLATDTQYF	TGTGCCAGTAGTATTACCCCGCTGGCCACAGATACGCAGTATTTT
TRBJ1-1	TRBD1	once	TRBV7-9	CASSSPRTGFIEAFF	TGTGCCAGCAGCAGTCCGCGGACAGGATTTATTGAAGCTTTCTTT
TRBJ2-1	NA	NA	TRBV4-1	CASSEPARYNEQFF	TGCGCCAGCAGCGAGCCAGCGCGGTACAATGAGCAGTTCTTC
TRBJ1-6	TRBD1	NA	TRBV30	CAWSLAGGSPLHF	TGTGCCTGGAGTTTGGCAGGGGGCTCACCCCTCCACTTT
TRBJ2-5	NA	once	TRBV19	CARHQDNRETQYF	TGTGCCAGACACCAAGACAACCGTGAGACCCAGTACTTC
TRBJ2-2	NA	once	TRBV19	CASSMERAYTGELFF	TGTGCCAGTAGTATGGAGCGGGCCTACACCGGGGAGCTGTTTTTT
TRBJ2-2	TRBD2	NA	TRBV19	CASRPIAGGSGTGELFF	TGTGCCAGTAGGCCTATAGCGGGAGGGTCGGGCACCGGGGAGCTGTTTTTT
TRBJ2-5	NA	once	TRBV9	CASSPRTRQETQYF	TGTGCCAGCAGCCCCAGGACTCGGCAAGAGACCCAGTACTTC
TRBJ2-3	TRBD2	NA	TRBV18	CASSLSGTSLGYF	TGTGCCAGCTCACTTTCCGGGACTAGCCTAGGGTATTTT
TRBJ2-7	NA	NA	TRBV4-3	CASSRERTVSSYEQYF	TGCGCCAGCAGCCGTGAACGGACAGTCTCCTCCTACGAGCAGTACTTC
TRBJ1-2	NA	few	TRBV14	CASSQSQAGFGGYTF	TGTGCCAGCAGCCAATCTCAAGCAGGGTTCGGGGGCTACACCTTC
TRBJ2-3	NA	NA	TRBV7-9	CASLGSPSSTDTQYF	TGTGCCAGCCTGGGGAGTCCCTCTAGCACAGATACGCAGTATTTT
TRBJ1-1	TRBD1	NA	TRBV30	CARNRDRSNTEAFF	TGTGCCCGGAACCGGGACAGGAGCAACACTGAAGCTTTCTTT
TRBJ1-1	TRBD1	NA	TRBV6-5	CASIPGQGRTEAFF	TGTGCCAGCATCCCGGGACAGGGGCGGACTGAAGCTTTCTTT
TRBJ2-7	NA	NA	TRBV4-3	CASSQESVRGYEQYF	TGCGCCAGCAGCCAAGAGTCGGTCAGAGGCTACGAGCAGTACTTC
TRBJ2-3	NA	NA	TRBV5-6	CASSRAQGDTQYF	TGTGCCAGCAGTCGGGCACAGGGCGATACGCAGTATTTT
TRBJ1-5	NA	NA	TRBV4-3	CASSQDKSSNQPQHF	TGCGCCAGCAGCCAAGACAAGAGTAGCAATCAGCCCCAGCATTTT
TRBJ1-3	NA	NA	TRBV7-2	CASSLGSRSGNTIYF	TGTGCCAGCAGCTTAGGGTCCCGGTCTGGAAACACCATATATTTT
TRBJ2-7	TRBD1	NA	TRBV28	CASSGQGYEQYF	TGTGCCAGCAGTGGACAGGGCTACGAGCAGTACTTC
TRBJ2-1	NA	NA	TRBV29-1	CSVEFLGRGNEQFF	TGCAGCGTTGAGTTTCTAGGCCGTGGGAATGAGCAGTTCTTC
TRBJ2-1	NA	NA	TRBV7-9	CASSRTQNAPKSEEFF	TGTGCCAGCAGCCGAACCCAAAACGCCCCTAAAAGTGAGGAGTTCTTC
TRBJ2-3	NA	NA	TRBV19	CASSFLSGTDTQYF	TGTGCCAGTAGTTTCCTGAGCGGCACAGATACGCAGTATTTT
TRBJ2-7	NA	NA	TRBV7-2	CASSFRGAAEQYF	TGTGCCAGCAGCTTCCGGGGAGCAGCCGAGCAGTACTTC
TRBJ2-1	NA	NA	TRBV9	CASSLSGSSNEQFF	TGTGCCAGCAGTTTATCAGGCAGTAGCAATGAGCAGTTCTTC
TRBJ2-2	TRBD2	NA	TRBV5-4	CASSLDLIAGAGGELFF	TGTGCCAGCAGCTTAGATTTAATAGCGGGAGCCGGCGGGGAGCTGTTTTTT
TRBJ2-1	TRBD2	NA	TRBV7-6	CASSLVAGQNYNEQFF	TGTGCCAGCAGCTTAGTAGCGGGACAAAACTACAATGAGCAGTTCTTC
TRBJ2-7	NA	NA	TRBV5-4	CASSSQTGSYEQYF	TGTGCCAGCAGCTCACAGACAGGCTCCTACGAGCAGTACTTC
TRBJ1-2	NA	NA	TRBV6-5	CASSYDGSNYGYTF	TGTGCCAGCAGTTACGACGGGAGTAACTATGGCTACACCTTC
TRBJ2-1	TRBD2	NA	TRBV7-9	CASSLGLADSYNEQFF	TGTGCCAGCAGCTTAGGACTAGCGGACTCCTACAATGAGCAGTTCTTC
TRBJ2-7	TRBD2	NA	TRBV27	CASSSQTSGRSYEQYF	TGTGCCAGCAGCAGCCAAACTAGCGGGAGATCCTACGAGCAGTACTTC
TRBJ1-5	NA	NA	TRBV18	CASSPRQGPQHF	TGTGCCAGCTCACCACGGCAGGGACCCCAGCATTTT
TRBJ1-1	NA	NA	TRBV19	CASSRDTGNTEAFF	TGTGCCAGTAGTAGGGACACAGGGAACACTGAAGCTTTCTTT
TRBJ2-5	TRBD1	NA	TRBV30	CAWRTPSGTGVLEQYF	TGTGCCTGGAGGACCCCCTCCGGGACAGGAGTCTTAGAGCAGTACTTC
TRBJ1-1	NA	few	TRBV6-5	CASSYRQRNTEAFF	TGTGCCAGCAGTTATCGACAGAGGAACACTGAAGCTTTCTTT
TRBJ1-2	NA	NA	TRBV18	CASSPPWAGTNYGYTF	TGTGCCAGCTCACCGCCTTGGGCAGGGACTAACTATGGCTACACCTTC
TRBJ2-7	TRBD2	NA	TRBV6-1	CASIPASGRPYEQYF	TGTGCCAGCATTCCGGCTAGCGGGAGACCTTACGAGCAGTACTTC
TRBJ1-2	NA	NA	TRBV6-5	CASSEVEGQDGYTF	TGTGCCAGCAGTGAAGTAGAGGGCCAGGATGGCTACACCTTC
TRBJ2-7	TRBD1	NA	TRBV4-3	CASSQTGTGVYEQYF	TGCGCCAGCAGCCAGACCGGGACAGGGGTCTACGAGCAGTACTTC
TRBJ2-4	TRBD1	once	TRBV19	CASSQPWTGGNIQYF	TGTGCCAGTAGTCAGCCATGGACAGGTGGAAACATTCAGTACTTC
TRBJ1-1	TRBD1	NA	TRBV29-1	CSVAYRGLDRWCEAFF	TGCAGCGTTGCGTACAGGGGGCTCGATCGGTGGTGTGAAGCTTTCTTT
TRBJ1-4	NA	NA	TRBV1	CTSSHAGGNEKLFF	TGCACCAGCAGCCACGCGGGGGGGAATGAAAAACTGTTTTTT
TRBJ2-7	NA	NA	TRBV5-4	CASSSGDRYEQYF	TGTGCCAGCAGCTCGGGGGACCGTTACGAGCAGTACTTC
TRBJ2-1	TRBD2	NA	TRBV9	CASSEGRRSGSKDNEQFF	TGTGCCAGCAGCGAGGGGCGTCGTAGCGGGAGCAAGGACAATGAGCAGTTCTTC
TRBJ2-2	NA	NA	TRBV5-6	CASSFVYGTGELFF	TGTGCCAGCAGCTTCGTCTATGGCACCGGGGAGCTGTTTTTT
TRBJ1-1	NA	NA	TRBV28	CASKLIQGNTEAFF	TGTGCCAGCAAACTTATACAGGGGAACACTGAAGCTTTCTTT
TRBJ2-3	TRBD2	once	TRBV18	CASSGTSVTDTQYF	TGTGCCAGCTCAGGGACTAGCGTTACAGATACGCAGTATTTT
TRBJ1-5	NA	NA	TRBV5-4	CASSFGSDQPQHF	TGTGCCAGCAGCTTTGGAAGCGATCAGCCCCAGCATTTT
TRBJ2-7	TRBD2	NA	TRBV4-2	CASSQDLASGKGEQYF	TGTGCCAGCAGCCAAGATTTAGCTAGCGGGAAGGGCGAGCAGTACTTC
TRBJ1-1	NA	NA	TRBV19	CASSIWGGLSTEAFF	TGTGCCAGTAGTATATGGGGGGGATTGAGCACTGAAGCTTTCTTT
TRBJ2-7	NA	NA	TRBV15	CATSKQTTNYEQYF	TGTGCCACCAGCAAGCAGACTACCAACTACGAGCAGTACTTC